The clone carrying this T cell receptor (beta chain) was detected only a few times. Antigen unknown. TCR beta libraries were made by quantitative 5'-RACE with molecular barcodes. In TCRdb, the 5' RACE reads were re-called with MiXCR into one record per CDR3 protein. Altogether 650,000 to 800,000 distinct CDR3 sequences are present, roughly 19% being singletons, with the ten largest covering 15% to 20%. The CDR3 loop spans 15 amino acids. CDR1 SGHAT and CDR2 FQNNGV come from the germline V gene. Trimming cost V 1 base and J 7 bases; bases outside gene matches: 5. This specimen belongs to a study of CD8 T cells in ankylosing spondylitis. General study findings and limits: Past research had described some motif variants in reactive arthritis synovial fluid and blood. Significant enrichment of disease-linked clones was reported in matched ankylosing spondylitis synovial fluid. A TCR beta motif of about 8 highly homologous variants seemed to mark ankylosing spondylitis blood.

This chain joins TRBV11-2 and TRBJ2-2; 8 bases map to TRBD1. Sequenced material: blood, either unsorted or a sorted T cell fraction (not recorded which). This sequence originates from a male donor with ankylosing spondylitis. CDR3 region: CASSLGQGSGGELFF. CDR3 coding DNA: TGTGCCAGCAGCTTAGGACAGGGGTCGGGCGGGGAGCTGTTTTTT.